This T cell receptor beta chain was retrieved from a study of identical twins. CDR1 is SGHTA and CDR2 is FQGNSA in the germline V gene. V dropped 5 bases and J dropped 5 bases, with 13 bases sitting between them. This CDR3 contains 13 residues. Each CDR3 protein is one row after TCRdb ran MiXCR on the 5' RACE reads. Of under 250,000 distinct CDR3 sequences in the sample, roughly 13% were seen once. These data were likewise used in another study, on yellow fever vaccine responses in identical twins.

The source of this sequence is a woman between 18 and 30 years old in good health. V gene TRBV7-2 combines with J gene TRBJ2-7; tentatively, D is TRBD2 (5 bases). The sequencing input was memory (CD45RO+) T cells sorted from blood. Here the CDR3 DNA reads TGTGCCAGCAGCCCCTCTAGCAGCAACGAGCAGTACTTC. Its protein product is CASSPSSSNEQYF.